The 19 T cell receptor beta chains given below trace back to one sample, sequenced in a study of T cells expressing NK-cell markers. TCRdb reprocessed the 5' RACE reads and keeps a single row for each CDR3 protein, giving no DNA. In all, the sample yields more than 400,000 distinct CDR3 sequences. The sequenced sample consisted of blood T cells: a sorted CD56 or NKG2C T cell subset, CD4+ or CD8+ T cells, or bulk PBMC T cells (not recorded which). These receptors originate from a woman between 18 and 69 years old in good health.

The genes are TRBV6-1 and TRBJ1-2; the D gene TCRdb calls, TRBD1, cannot be checked with no DNA. The CDR3 contains 14 residues. Germline CDR1 MNHNS, CDR2 SASEGT. The CDR3 protein is CASSGQGSNYGYTF.

V gene TRBV5-1 combines with J gene TRBJ2-1; TCRdb outputs TRBD2, but without DNA this stays unchecked. CDR1 is SGHRS and CDR2 is YFSETQ in the germline V gene. The CDR3 sequence is 18 residues long. This CDR3 reads CASSLRGLAGGQNNEQFF.

This chain links TRBV10-2 with TRBJ1-5; no DNA is available, so the TRBD1 call from TCRdb remains unchecked. Germline V gene data show CDR1 as WSHSY and CDR2 as SAAADI. CDR3 length: 14 residues. The CDR3 sequence: CASSDRVGDQPQHF.

This rearrangement joins TRBV28 to TRBJ2-1. Germline V CDR1 and CDR2: MDHEN, SYDVKM. The CDR3 spans 12 residues. CDR3: CASSPLPNEQFF.

V is TRBV29-1 and J is TRBJ1-2; TCRdb returns TRBD1, unconfirmable since there is no DNA. The CDR3 spans 15 residues. Looked up from germline, CDR1 is SQVTM and CDR2 is ANQGSEA. The CDR3 protein is CSVDRGNSWAYGYTF.

CDR3 in amino acids: CSARDLATSAETQYF. The chain links TRBV20-1 to TRBJ2-5. CDR3 length: 15 amino acids. Germline assignment: CDR1 DFQATT and CDR2 SNEGSKA (reference sequence).

V gene TRBV20-1 combines with J gene TRBJ2-3; TCRdb picks TRBD2, but there is no DNA to check that call. Looked up from germline, CDR1 is DFQATT and CDR2 is SNEGSKA (reference sequence). The CDR3 contains 14 residues. CDR3 sequence: CSARRLVGVLTQYF.

The rearrangement joins TRBV7-2 to TRBJ2-1; TCRdb gives TRBD1 as the D gene, but with no DNA this cannot be confirmed. The CDR3 totals 18 residues. Germline V gene data show CDR1 as SGHTA and CDR2 as FQGNSA. This CDR3 reads CASSLGQPGTGSYNEQFF.

This chain connects TRBV7-6 to TRBJ2-5; TCRdb's assignment of TRBD2 cannot be checked, as there is no DNA. Germline CDR1 SGHVS, CDR2 FNYEAQ. This CDR3 is built from 15 residues. The CDR3 protein is CASSLFLATQETQYF.

The V call is TRBV27, the J call TRBJ1-1; TCRdb proposes TRBD1, but this gene call is untestable without DNA. This CDR3 region has 14 residues. Looked up from germline, CDR1 is MNHEY and CDR2 is SMNVEV (reference sequence). The CDR3 protein is CASSSQGIPTEAFF.

The chain joins TRBV18 to TRBJ1-1. CDR3 size: 15 residues. Per the germline V gene, CDR1 is KGHSH and CDR2 is LQKENI. The CDR3 sequence is CASSPPGAGGTEAFF.

V usage is TRBV12-3 or TRBV12-4 and J usage is TRBJ1-1; TCRdb calls TRBD1, which cannot be checked without DNA. The length of the CDR3 is 13 residues. The CDR3 here is CASSPREGASWTF.

V is TRBV21-1 and J is TRBJ2-5; as DNA is missing, the TRBD1 call by TCRdb cannot be tested. TRBV21-1 is described as a pseudogene. This CDR3 has 16 amino acids. CDR3 amino acids: CASSKYPRGRKETQYF.

The rearrangement joins TRBV12-3 or TRBV12-4 to TRBJ2-3; there is no DNA to check the TCRdb D call of TRBD1. This CDR3 contains 18 residues. CDR3 sequence: CASSHRGSGTTSSDTQYF.

The V and J genes are TRBV7-2 and TRBJ2-3; with no DNA, the TCRdb D assignment of TRBD2 cannot be verified. The CDR3 loop spans 14 amino acids. Per the germline V gene, CDR1 is SGHTA and CDR2 is FQGNSA. The CDR3 protein is CASSTGRGPDTQYF.

The chain carries TRBV24-1 and TRBJ2-1; the D gene TCRdb calls, TRBD2, cannot be checked with no DNA. Per the germline V gene, CDR1 is KGHDR and CDR2 is SFDVKD. This CDR3 spans 17 amino acids. CDR3 region: CATSDSPGVVFGNEQFF.

This CDR3 is CASDRGGKAFF. The chain employs TRBV27 and TRBJ1-1; with no DNA, the TCRdb D assignment of TRBD1 cannot be verified. The CDR3 has 11 residues. Germline V CDR1 and CDR2: MNHEY, SMNVEV (reference sequence).

CDR3 in amino acids: CASSLRDRAFAEAFF. The chain recombines TRBV7-2 with TRBJ1-1; TCRdb indicates TRBD1, and absent DNA this call remains unverified. CDR1 and CDR2 from the germline V gene are SGHTA and FQGNSA. This CDR3 is built from 15 residues.

This rearrangement joins TRBV7-3 to TRBJ2-1. CDR1 is SGHTA, CDR2 FQGTGA, per germline. This CDR3 has 13 residues. CDR3 region: CASSLTFANEQFF.